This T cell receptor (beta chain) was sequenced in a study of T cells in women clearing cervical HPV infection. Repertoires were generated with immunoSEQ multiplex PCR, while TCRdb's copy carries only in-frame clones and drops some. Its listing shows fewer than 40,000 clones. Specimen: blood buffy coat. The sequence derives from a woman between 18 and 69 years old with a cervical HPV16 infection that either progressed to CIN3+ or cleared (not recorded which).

CDR3: CASSARQYLETQYF. CDR3 DNA, as far as it was read: TGTGCCAGCAGCGCCCGACAGTACCTAGAGACC. The V and J genes are TRBV9 and TRBJ2-5, with a weak D call TRBD1 (5 bases). The read comes to an end 3 residues before the CDR3 does, leaving the germline J gene to fill in the end. The CDR3 consists of 14 residues. Deletions cut 3 bases from V and 4 bases from J, with 13 bases between. The germline V gene encodes CDR1 SGDLS and CDR2 YYNGEE.